The clone carrying this T cell receptor (beta chain) was seen a single time. The sample comes from a study of blood T cell repertoires in COVID-19. Study-level information: The United States, Italy and Spain supplied acute and convalescent COVID-19 samples. PBMCs, B-cell-depleted T cells, or T cells were the source of the cDNA or gDNA that made up the material.

Per the original data handling: Amplification with reference gene primers provided the estimates of nucleated cell counts. Libraries were prepared by immunoSEQ multiplex PCR; TCRdb keeps only in-frame clonotypes and omits some of them. The D gene and trimming were derived from the DNA, and the V and J assignments and clone size from that table. The sample shows more than 200,000 clones, approximately 82% of them seen only once. Germline V lookup: CDR1 GTSNPN, CDR2 SVGIG (reference sequence). The CDR3 sequence is 13 residues long. Trimming removed 1 base at V and 1 base at J, with 5 bases between. The rearrangement uses TRBV30 and TRBJ2-1, with TRBD1 as a possible D gene (5 bases). The clonotype comes from a woman aged 80 or over with active or convalescent COVID-19. The sequenced sample was peripheral blood. In DNA, the CDR3 is TGTGCCTGGAGTGGACAGTCCTACAATGAGCAGTTCTTC. Amino acid sequence: CAWSGQSYNEQFF.